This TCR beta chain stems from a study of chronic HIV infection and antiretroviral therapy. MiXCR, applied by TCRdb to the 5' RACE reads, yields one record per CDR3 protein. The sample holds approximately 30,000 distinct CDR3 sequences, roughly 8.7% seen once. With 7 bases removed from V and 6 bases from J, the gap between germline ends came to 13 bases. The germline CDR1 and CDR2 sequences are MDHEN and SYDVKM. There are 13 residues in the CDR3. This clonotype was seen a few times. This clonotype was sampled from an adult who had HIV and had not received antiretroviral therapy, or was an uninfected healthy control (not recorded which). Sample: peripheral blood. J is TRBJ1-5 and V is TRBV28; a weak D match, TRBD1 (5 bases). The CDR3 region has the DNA TGTGCCAGCACTAACAGGTGGGGTCAGCCCCAGCATTTT. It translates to CASTNRWGQPQHF.